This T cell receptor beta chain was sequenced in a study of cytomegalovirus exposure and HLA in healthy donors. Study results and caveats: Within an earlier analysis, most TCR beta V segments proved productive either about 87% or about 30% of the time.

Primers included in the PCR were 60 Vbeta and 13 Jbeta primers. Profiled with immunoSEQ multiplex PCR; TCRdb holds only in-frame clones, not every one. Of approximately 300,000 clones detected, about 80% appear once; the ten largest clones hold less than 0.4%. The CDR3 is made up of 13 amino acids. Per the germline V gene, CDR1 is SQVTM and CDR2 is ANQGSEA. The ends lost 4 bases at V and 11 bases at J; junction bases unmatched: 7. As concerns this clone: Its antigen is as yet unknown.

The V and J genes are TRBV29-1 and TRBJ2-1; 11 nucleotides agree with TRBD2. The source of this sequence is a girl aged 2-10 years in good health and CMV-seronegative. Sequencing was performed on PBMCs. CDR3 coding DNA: TGCAGCGTTGCCCCAGGACTAGCGGGCAAGCAGTTCTTC. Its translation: CSVAPGLAGKQFF.